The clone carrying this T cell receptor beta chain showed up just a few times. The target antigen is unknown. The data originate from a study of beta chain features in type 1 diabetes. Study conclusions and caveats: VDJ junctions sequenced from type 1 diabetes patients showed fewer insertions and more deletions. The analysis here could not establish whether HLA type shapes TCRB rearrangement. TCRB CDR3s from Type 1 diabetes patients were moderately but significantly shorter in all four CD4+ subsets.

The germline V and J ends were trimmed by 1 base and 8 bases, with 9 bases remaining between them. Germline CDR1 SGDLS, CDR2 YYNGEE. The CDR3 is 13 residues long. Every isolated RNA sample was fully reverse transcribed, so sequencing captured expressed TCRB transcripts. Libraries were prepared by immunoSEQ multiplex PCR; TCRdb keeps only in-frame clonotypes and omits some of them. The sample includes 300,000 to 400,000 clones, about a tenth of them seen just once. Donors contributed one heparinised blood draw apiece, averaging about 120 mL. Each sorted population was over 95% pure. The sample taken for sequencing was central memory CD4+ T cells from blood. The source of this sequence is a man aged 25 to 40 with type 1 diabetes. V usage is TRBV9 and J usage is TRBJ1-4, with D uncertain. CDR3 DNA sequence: TGTGCCAGCAGCGTACAATTGGGGGAAAAACTGTTTTTT. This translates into CASSVQLGEKLFF. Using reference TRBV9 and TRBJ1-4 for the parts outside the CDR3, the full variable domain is DSGVTQTPKHLITATGQRVTLRCSPRSGDLSVYWYQQSLDQGLQFLIQYYNGEERAKGNILERFSAQQFPDLHSELNLSSLELGDSALYFCASSVQLGEKLFFGSGTQLSVL.